The clone carrying this T cell receptor (beta chain) occurred once. Germline loops: CDR1 SGHNT, CDR2 YYREEE (reference sequence). With 0 bases removed from V and 2 bases from J, the gap between germline ends came to 9 bases. This CDR3 contains 14 residues. These data come from a study of blood T cell repertoires in COVID-19. Study background: Collection of acute and convalescent COVID-19 samples took place in the United States, Italy and Spain.

Per the original data handling: Scientists estimated how many nucleated cells there were by amplifying reference gene primers. Clones were sequenced by immunoSEQ multiplex PCR, and TCRdb holds only the in-frame ones, with some missing. Clone size and the V and J calls come from that table; the DNA yielded D and trimming. Here the sample spans 100,000 to 120,000 clones, 70% to 90% being singletons. The origin of this receptor is a human donor in a cohort sampled during active COVID-19. The specimen sequenced was peripheral blood. The V gene is TRBV5-4, the J gene TRBJ2-7, with a weak D call TRBD1 (6 bases). This CDR3 reads CASSLGGLAYEQYF. For the CDR3, the DNA is TGTGCCAGCAGCTTGGGGGGGCTGGCCTACGAGCAGTACTTC.